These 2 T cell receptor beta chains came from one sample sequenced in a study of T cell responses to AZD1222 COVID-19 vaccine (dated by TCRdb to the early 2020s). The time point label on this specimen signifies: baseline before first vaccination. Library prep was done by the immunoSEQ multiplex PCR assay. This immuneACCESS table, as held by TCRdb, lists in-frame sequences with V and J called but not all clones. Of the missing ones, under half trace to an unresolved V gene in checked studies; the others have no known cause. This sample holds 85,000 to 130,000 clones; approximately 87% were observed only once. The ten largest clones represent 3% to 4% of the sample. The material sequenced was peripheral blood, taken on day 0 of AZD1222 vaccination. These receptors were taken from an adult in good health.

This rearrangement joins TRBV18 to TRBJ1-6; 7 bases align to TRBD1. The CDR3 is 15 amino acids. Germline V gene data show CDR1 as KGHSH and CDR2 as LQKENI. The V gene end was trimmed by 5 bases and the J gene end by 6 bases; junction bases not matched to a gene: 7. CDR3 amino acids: CASSARQGGNSPLHF. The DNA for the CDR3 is TGTGCCAGCTCAGCGCGACAGGGCGGTAATTCACCCCTCCACTTT.

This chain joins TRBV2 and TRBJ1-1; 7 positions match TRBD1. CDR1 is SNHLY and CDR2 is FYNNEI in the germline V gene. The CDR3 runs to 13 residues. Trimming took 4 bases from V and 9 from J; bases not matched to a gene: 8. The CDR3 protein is CASSAQQGTKAFF. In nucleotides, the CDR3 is TGTGCCAGCAGTGCCCAACAGGGGACAAAAGCTTTCTTT.